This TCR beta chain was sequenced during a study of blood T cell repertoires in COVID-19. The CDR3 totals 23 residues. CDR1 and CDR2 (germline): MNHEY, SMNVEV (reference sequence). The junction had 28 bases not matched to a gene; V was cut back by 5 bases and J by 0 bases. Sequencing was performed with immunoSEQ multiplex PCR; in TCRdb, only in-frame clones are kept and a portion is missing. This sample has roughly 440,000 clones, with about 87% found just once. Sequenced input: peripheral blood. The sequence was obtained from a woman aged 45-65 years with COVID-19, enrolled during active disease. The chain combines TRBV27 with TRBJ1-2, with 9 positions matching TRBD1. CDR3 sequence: CASSPKGTPGQGVAALANYGYTF. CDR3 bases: TGTGCCAGCAGTCCGAAGGGGACCCCGGGACAGGGAGTAGCCGCCTTAGCTAACTATGGCTACACCTTC.